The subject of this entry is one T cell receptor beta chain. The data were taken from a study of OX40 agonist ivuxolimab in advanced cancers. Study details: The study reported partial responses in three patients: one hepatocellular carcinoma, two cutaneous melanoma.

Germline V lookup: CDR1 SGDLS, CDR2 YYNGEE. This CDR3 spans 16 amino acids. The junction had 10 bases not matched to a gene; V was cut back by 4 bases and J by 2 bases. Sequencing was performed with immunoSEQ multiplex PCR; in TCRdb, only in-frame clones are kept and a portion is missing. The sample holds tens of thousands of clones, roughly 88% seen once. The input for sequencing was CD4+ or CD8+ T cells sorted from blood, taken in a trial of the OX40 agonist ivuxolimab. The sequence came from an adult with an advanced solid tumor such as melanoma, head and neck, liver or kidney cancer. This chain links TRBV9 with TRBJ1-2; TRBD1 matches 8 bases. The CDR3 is CASSPDRGGGNYGYTF. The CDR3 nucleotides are TGTGCCAGCAGCCCAGACAGGGGTGGAGGAAACTATGGCTACACCTTC.